Only a few counts were recorded for the clone carrying this TCR beta chain. Its specificity is not known. This entry comes from a study of cytomegalovirus exposure and HLA in healthy donors. Findings of the study overall: An apparent linkage of common viral pathogens to several of the most significant clusters emerged in a later analysis. A previous analysis found most TCR beta V segments productive roughly 87% or roughly 30% of the time.

The study ran its PCR with 60 Vbeta and 13 Jbeta primers. The method was immunoSEQ multiplex PCR; TCRdb's version includes in-frame clones alone and lacks a portion of them. The data hold fewer than 200,000 clones, with 70% to 90% observed a single time. The germline V gene encodes CDR1 SNHLY and CDR2 FYNNEI. The CDR3 is 14 residues long. After removal of 7 bases from V and 8 bases from J, the junction contained 9 bases not matched to a gene. Specimen: PBMCs. The TCR originated in a woman in her 30s in good health and CMV-seronegative. The chain uses TRBV2 and TRBJ2-1; 9 bases are shared with TRBD2. In nucleotides, the CDR3 is TGTGCCAGCATTGTAGCGGGGGCGTCCCATGAGCAGTTCTTC. Its translation is CASIVAGASHEQFF.